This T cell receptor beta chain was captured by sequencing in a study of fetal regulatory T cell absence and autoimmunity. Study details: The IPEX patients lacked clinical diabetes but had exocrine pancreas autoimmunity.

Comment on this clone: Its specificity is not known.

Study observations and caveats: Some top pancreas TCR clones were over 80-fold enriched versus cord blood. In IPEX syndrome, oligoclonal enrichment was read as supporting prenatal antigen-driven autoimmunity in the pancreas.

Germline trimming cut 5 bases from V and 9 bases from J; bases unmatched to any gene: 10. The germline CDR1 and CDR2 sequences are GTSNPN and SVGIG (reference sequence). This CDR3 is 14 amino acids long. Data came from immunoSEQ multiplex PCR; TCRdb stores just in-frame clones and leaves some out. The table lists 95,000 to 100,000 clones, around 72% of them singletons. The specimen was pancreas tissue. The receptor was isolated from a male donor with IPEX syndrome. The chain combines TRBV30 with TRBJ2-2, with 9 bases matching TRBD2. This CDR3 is CAWAGGIGTRELFF. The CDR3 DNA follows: TGTGCCTGGGCGGGGGGGATTGGGACCCGGGAGCTGTTTTTT.